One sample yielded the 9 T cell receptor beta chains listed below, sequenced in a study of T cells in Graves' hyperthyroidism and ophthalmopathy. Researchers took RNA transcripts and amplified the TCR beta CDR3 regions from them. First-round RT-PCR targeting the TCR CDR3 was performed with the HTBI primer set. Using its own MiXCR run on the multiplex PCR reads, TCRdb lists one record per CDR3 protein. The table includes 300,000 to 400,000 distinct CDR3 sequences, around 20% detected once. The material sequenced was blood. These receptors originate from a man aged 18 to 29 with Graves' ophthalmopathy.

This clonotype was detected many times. The CDR3 bases are TGTGCCACCAGTGATGCCGGAGGACTAGACGGGAATACGCAGTATTTT. Translation: CATSDAGGLDGNTQYF. The chain joins TRBV24-1 to TRBJ2-3, with 7 bases aligning to TRBD2. Per the germline V gene, CDR1 is KGHDR and CDR2 is SFDVKD. V lost 3 bases, J lost 7 bases, and 12 bases stayed unmatched. This CDR3 comprises 16 residues.

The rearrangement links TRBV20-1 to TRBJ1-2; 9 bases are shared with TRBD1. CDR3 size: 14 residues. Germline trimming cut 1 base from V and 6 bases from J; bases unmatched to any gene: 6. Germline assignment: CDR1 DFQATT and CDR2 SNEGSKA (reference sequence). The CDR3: CSARGGQGGHGYTF. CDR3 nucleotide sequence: TGCAGTGCTAGAGGGGGACAGGGCGGGCATGGCTACACCTTC.

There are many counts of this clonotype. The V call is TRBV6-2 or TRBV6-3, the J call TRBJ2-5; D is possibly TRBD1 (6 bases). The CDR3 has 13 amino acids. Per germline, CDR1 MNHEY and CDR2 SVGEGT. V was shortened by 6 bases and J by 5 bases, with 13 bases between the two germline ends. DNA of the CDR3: TGTGCCAGCAGATCCGGGACATGGGAGACCCAGTACTTC. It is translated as CASRSGTWETQYF.

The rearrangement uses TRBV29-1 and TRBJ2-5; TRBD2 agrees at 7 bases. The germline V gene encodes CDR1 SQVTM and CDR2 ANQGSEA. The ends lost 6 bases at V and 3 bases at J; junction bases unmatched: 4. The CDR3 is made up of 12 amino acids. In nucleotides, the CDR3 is TGCAGCGTAAACCGGGAGGAAGAGACCCAGTACTTC. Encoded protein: CSVNREEETQYF.

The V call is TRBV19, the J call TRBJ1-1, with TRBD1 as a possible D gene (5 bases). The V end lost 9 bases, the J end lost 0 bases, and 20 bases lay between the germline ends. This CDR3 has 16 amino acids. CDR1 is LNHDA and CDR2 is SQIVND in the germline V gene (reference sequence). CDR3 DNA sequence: TGTGCCAGCGGGGGGGGGGAGTGGAACCTGAACACTGAAGCTTTCTTT. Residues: CASGGGEWNLNTEAFF.

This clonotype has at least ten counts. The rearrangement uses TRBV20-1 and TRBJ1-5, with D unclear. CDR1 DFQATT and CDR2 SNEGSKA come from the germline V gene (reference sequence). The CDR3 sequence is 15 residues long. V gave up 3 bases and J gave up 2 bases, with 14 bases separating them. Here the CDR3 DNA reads TGCAGTGCTAGTGTAGAAGGGAGCGGCAATCAGCCCCAGCATTTT. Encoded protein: CSASVEGSGNQPQHF.

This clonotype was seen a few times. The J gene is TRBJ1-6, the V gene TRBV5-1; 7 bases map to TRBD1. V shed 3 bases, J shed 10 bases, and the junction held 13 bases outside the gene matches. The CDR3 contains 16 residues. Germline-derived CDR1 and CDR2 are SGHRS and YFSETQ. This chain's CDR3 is CASSSDRTGGGSPLHF. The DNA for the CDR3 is TGCGCCAGCAGCTCGGACAGGACGGGGGGGGGCTCACCCCTCCACTTT.

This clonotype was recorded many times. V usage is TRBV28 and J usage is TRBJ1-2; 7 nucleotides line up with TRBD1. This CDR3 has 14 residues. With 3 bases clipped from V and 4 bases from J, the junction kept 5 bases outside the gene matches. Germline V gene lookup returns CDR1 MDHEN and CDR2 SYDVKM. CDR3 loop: CASSFAGTAYGYTF. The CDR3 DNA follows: TGTGCCAGCAGTTTCGCCGGGACAGCCTATGGCTACACCTTC.

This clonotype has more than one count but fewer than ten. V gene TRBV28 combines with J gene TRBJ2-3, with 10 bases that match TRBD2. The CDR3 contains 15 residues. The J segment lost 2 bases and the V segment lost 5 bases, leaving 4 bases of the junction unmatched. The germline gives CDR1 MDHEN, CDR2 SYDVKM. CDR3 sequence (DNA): TGTGCCAGCAGTCGGACTAGCGGATCCACAGATACGCAGTATTTT. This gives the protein CASSRTSGSTDTQYF.